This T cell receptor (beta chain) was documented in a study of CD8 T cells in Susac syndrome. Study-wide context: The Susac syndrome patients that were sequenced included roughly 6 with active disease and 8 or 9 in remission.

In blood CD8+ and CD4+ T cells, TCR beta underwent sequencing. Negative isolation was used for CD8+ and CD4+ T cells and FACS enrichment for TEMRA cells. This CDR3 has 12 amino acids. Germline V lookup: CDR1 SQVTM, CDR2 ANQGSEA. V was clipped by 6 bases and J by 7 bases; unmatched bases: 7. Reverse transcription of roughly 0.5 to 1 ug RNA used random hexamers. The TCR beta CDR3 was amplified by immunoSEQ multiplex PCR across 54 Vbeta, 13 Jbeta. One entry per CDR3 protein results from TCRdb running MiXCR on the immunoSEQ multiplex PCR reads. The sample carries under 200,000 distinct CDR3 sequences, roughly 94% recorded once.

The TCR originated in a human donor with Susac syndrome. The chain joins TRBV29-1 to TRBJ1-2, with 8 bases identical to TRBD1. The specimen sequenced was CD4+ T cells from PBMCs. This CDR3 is CSVMTGEGGYTF. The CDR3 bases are TGCAGCGTCATGACAGGGGAAGGTGGCTACACCTTC.